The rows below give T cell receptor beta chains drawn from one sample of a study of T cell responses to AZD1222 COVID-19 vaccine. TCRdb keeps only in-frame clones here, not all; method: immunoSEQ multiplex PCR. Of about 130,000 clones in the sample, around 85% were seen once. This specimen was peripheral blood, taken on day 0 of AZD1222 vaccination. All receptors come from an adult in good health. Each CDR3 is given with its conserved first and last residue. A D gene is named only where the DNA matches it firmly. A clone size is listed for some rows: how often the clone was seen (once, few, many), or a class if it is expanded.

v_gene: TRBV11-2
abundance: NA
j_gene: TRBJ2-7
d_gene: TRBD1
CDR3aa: CASSGWTGWDEQYF
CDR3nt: TGTGCCAGCAGCGGGTGGACAGGGTGGGACGAGCAGTACTTC

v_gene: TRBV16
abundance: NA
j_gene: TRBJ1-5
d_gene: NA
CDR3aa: CASSQSPQANQPQHF
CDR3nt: TGTGCCAGCAGCCAATCGCCCCAGGCGAATCAGCCCCAGCATTTT

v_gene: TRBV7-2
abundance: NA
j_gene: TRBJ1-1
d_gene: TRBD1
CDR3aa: CASSSLGTGGTEAFF
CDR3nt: TGTGCCAGCAGCTCACTCGGGACAGGGGGCACTGAAGCTTTCTTT

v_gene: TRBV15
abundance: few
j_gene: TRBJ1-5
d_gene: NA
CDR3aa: CATSTAETDRKNQPQHF
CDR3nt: TGTGCCACCAGCACCGCGGAAACGGACAGAAAAAATCAGCCCCAGCATTTT

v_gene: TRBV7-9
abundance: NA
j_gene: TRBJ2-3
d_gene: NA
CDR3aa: CASTAGDTQYF
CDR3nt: TGTGCCAGCACCGCGGGGGATACGCAGTATTTT

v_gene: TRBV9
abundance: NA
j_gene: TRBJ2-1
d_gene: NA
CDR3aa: CASSGRQRYNEQFF
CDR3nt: TGTGCCAGCAGCGGCCGACAGCGCTACAATGAGCAGTTCTTC

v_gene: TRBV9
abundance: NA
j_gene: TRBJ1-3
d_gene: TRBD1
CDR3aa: CASSVVGDRAPGNTIYF
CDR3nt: TGTGCCAGCAGCGTAGTCGGGGACAGGGCGCCTGGAAACACCATATATTTT

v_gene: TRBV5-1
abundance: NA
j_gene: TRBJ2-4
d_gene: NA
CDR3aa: CASSLTGPDKNIQYF
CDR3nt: TGCGCCAGCAGCTTGACGGGGCCAGACAAAAACATTCAGTACTTC

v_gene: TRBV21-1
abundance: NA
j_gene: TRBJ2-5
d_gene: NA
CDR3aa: CASSKKRTTYQETQYF
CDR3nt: TGTGCCAGCAGCAAAAAACGGACTACCTACCAAGAGACCCAGTACTTC

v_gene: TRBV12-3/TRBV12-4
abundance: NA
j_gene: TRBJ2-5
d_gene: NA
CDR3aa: CASSLTARETQYF
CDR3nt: TGTGCCAGCAGTTTGACAGCCCGAGAGACCCAGTACTTC

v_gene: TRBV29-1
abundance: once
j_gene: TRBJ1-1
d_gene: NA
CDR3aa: CSVIEGVRGGMNTEAFF
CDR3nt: TGCAGCGTCATAGAGGGGGTGAGGGGTGGGATGAACACTGAAGCTTTCTTT

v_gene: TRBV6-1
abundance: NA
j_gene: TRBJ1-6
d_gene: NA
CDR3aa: CASSDQGRILSPLHF
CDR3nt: TGTGCCAGCAGTGATCAAGGACGGATCCTATCACCCCTCCACTTT